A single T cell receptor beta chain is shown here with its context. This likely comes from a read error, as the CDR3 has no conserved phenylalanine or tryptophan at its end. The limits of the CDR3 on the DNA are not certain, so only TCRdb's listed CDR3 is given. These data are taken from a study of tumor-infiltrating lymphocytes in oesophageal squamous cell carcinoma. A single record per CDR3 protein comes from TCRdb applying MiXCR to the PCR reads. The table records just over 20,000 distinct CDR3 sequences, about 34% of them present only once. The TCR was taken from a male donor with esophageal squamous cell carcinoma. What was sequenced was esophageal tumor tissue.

The CDR3 sequence is CASSLGWLAG. This chain connects TRBV7-4 to TRBJ2-5; the table's D gene call, TRBD2, was not cross checked with the DNA. 10 amino acids form the CDR3, both terminal residues included. The germline gives CDR1 SGHVT, CDR2 SQSDAQ.